This TCR beta chain stems from a study of blood T cell repertoires in COVID-19. Original processing methods: Amplification of reference gene primers provided the estimated nucleated cell counts. Produced via immunoSEQ multiplex PCR; TCRdb's table is partial and in-frame only. The V and J calls and clone size are taken from that table; D and trimming were inferred from the DNA. Among about 300,000 clones listed, 86% were seen once. Germline trimming cut 4 bases from V and 4 bases from J; bases unmatched to any gene: 5. The CDR3 contains 14 residues. Germline CDR1 reads SGHRS; CDR2 reads YFSETQ. The source material was PBMCs or T cells enriched from blood (not recorded which). The sequence derives from a man aged 25-45 years who had recovered from COVID-19. J is TRBJ1-2 and V is TRBV5-1; the match to TRBD1 covers 9 bases. Written as DNA, the CDR3 is TGCGCCAGCAGCGTCTCGGGACAGGGCTATGGCTACACCTTC. Its protein product is CASSVSGQGYGYTF.